These 22 T cell receptor beta chains originate from one sample sequenced in a study of preoperative IRX-2 immunotherapy in early breast cancer. Profiling relied on immunoSEQ multiplex PCR, and the TCRdb table lists in-frame clones only, not all of them. This sample has about 89,000 clones, with 75% to 90% found just once. Documented treatment: preoperative locoregional IRX-2 cytokine immunotherapy. Specimen: tumor tissue, collected after IRX-2 immunotherapy. These receptors were obtained from a human donor with breast cancer.

V and J are TRBV5-1 and TRBJ2-4, with 12 positions matching TRBD2. This CDR3 is built from 18 residues. Trimming at V came to 0 bases and at J to 1 base, leaving 5 bases not matched to a gene. Germline CDR1 is SGHRS and CDR2 is YFSETQ. The CDR3 loop reads CASSLESSGRGAKNIQYF. The CDR3 nucleotides read TGCGCCAGCAGCTTGGAGTCTAGCGGGAGGGGTGCCAAAAACATTCAGTACTTC. The whole variable domain, remainder taken from reference TRBV5-1 and TRBJ2-4, is KAGVTQTPRYLIKTRGQQVTLSCSPISGHRSVSWYQQTPGQGLQFLFEYFSETQRNKGNFPGRFSGRQFSNSRSEMNVSTLELGDSALYLCASSLESSGRGAKNIQYFGAGTRLSVL.

As for this clone: Other DNA sequences within the sample encode an identical CDR3. The CDR3 coding sequence is TGCGCCAGCAGCTTGGGTGGACTCAGCAATCAGCCCCAGCATTTT. Protein product: CASSLGGLSNQPQHF. The chain is built from TRBV5-1 and TRBJ1-5; unclear D gene. This CDR3 spans 15 amino acids. From germline, CDR1 is SGHRS and CDR2 YFSETQ. V was trimmed by 0 bases and J by 1 base, leaving 8 bases between them.

The rearrangement links TRBV28 to TRBJ1-2, with unresolved D. This CDR3 region has 14 residues. V was shortened by 9 bases and J by 4 bases, with 18 bases between the two germline ends. The germline gives CDR1 MDHEN, CDR2 SYDVKM. Here the CDR3 reads CASWTSPSSYGYTF. Written as DNA, the CDR3 is TGTGCCAGTTGGACCTCTCCATCGAGCTATGGCTACACCTTC.

The V gene is TRBV22-1, the J gene TRBJ2-2; TRBD2 is taken as the D call from the table, unchecked against the DNA. TRBV22-1 is assigned pseudogene status. The CDR3 spans 14 residues. The DNA for the CDR3 is TGTGCCAGCAGGGCGGGGATGAACACCGGGGAGCTGTTTTTT. This codes for CASRAGMNTGELFF.

The chain has TRBV6-8 and TRBJ2-1; 13 bases are shared with TRBD2. V was pared by 5 bases and J by 4 bases, with 2 bases of the junction left unmatched. This CDR3 is built from 15 residues. Germline-derived CDR1 and CDR2 are MNHGY and SAAAGT. The CDR3, as DNA: TGTGCCAGCAGTAGACTAGCGGGAGGTTACAATGAGCAGTTCTTC. Protein: CASSRLAGGYNEQFF.

The gene calls are TRBV5-1 and TRBJ2-7, with 7 bases lining up with TRBD1. CDR3 size: 14 residues. Germline CDR1 is SGHRS and CDR2 is YFSETQ. V was pared by 4 bases and J by 3 bases, with 7 bases of the junction left unmatched. Written as DNA, the CDR3 is TGCGCCAGCAGCCTGGGGACAGATTACTACGAGCAGTACTTC. Translating it yields CASSLGTDYYEQYF. The full variable domain, rest sourced from reference TRBV5-1 and TRBJ2-7, is KAGVTQTPRYLIKTRGQQVTLSCSPISGHRSVSWYQQTPGQGLQFLFEYFSETQRNKGNFPGRFSGRQFSNSRSEMNVSTLELGDSALYLCASSLGTDYYEQYFGPGTRLTVT.

J is TRBJ1-2 and V is TRBV19; D unclear. From germline, CDR1 is LNHDA and CDR2 SQIVND (reference sequence). The CDR3 runs to 12 residues. V shed 5 bases and J shed 7 bases, with 11 bases lying between them. As DNA, the CDR3 is TGTGCCAGTAGTCTCAGGACTAGTGGCTACACCTTC. Protein product: CASSLRTSGYTF.

V and J are TRBV7-8 and TRBJ2-3; tentative D call: TRBD1 (5 bases). CDR3 length: 13 amino acids. Germline loops: CDR1 SGHVS, CDR2 FQNEAQ. Deletions cut 0 bases from V and 10 bases from J, with 11 bases between. CDR3 sequence reads: CASSLAGPPPQYF. Here the CDR3 DNA reads TGTGCCAGCAGCTTAGCGGGGCCCCCCCCGCAGTATTTT.

The gene calls are TRBV14 and TRBJ2-1, with 10 bases that match TRBD1. Trimming at V came to 2 bases and at J to 7 bases, leaving 5 bases not matched to a gene. Germline assignment: CDR1 SGHDN and CDR2 FVKESK. The CDR3 has 15 amino acids. CDR3 nucleotide sequence: TGTGCCAGCAGCCAAATCCGGACAGGGGGTAATGAGCAGTTCTTC. It yields the protein CASSQIRTGGNEQFF.

The rearrangement links TRBV1 to TRBJ2-7; the D segment call TRBD1 is taken from the table without a DNA check. TRBV1 is shown as a pseudogene. CDR3 length: 14 residues. The CDR3 DNA is TGCGCCAGCAGCCACTCCGACAGGCCTGACGAGCAGTACTTC. Its translation is CASSHSDRPDEQYF.

The chain has TRBV19 and TRBJ1-6, with a tentative D call TRBD1 (6 bases). This CDR3 has 16 residues. The ends were cut back, 4 bases at V and 6 bases at J, with 16 bases in the middle. In germline, CDR1 is LNHDA, CDR2 SQIVND (reference sequence). The DNA for the CDR3 is TGTGCCAGTAGTACACAGGGCGCCTCTTCTAATTCACCCCTCCACTTT. It translates to CASSTQGASSNSPLHF.

The V and J genes are TRBV19 and TRBJ2-1; 7 bases fit TRBD1. Trimming at V came to 5 bases and at J to 4 bases, leaving 5 bases not matched to a gene. The CDR3 length is 14 residues. Germline V gives CDR1 LNHDA, CDR2 SQIVND (reference sequence). CDR3 region: CASSSGQVYNEQFF. DNA for the CDR3: TGTGCCAGTAGTTCCGGACAGGTATACAATGAGCAGTTCTTC.

The CDR3 reads CASSLALGNWDYEQYF. DNA of the CDR3: TGCGCCAGCAGCTTGGCCTTGGGTAATTGGGACTACGAGCAGTACTTC. The chain employs TRBV5-1 and TRBJ2-7; the D is unclear. V lost 0 bases and J 3 bases, leaving 16 bases between the germline ends. The CDR3 runs 16 residues. Germline V gene sequence: CDR1 SGHRS, CDR2 YFSETQ.

This sequence joins TRBV5-1 and TRBJ1-1, with TRBD1 as a possible D gene (6 bases). Trimming took off 0 bases at V and 2 bases at J, with 11 bases between the two ends. The V gene's germline CDR1 is SGHRS and CDR2 YFSETQ. The CDR3 loop spans 15 amino acids. The chain's CDR3 is CASSLARGQNTEAFF. CDR3 coding DNA: TGCGCCAGCAGCTTGGCACGGGGACAAAACACTGAAGCTTTCTTT.

The chain combines TRBV5-1 with TRBJ1-1; D gene ambiguous. From germline, CDR1 is SGHRS and CDR2 YFSETQ. Trimming stripped 2 bases from V and 0 bases from J, with 14 bases between. The CDR3 extends over 16 amino acids. CDR3 sequence reads: CASSLGQVVMNTEAFF. The CDR3, as DNA: TGCGCCAGCAGCTTAGGCCAGGTCGTCATGAACACTGAAGCTTTCTTT.

A single count supports this clone. The chain has TRBV18 and TRBJ2-2; D unclear. V lost 1 base, J lost 3 bases, and 3 bases lay in between. Looked up from germline, CDR1 is KGHSH and CDR2 is LQKENI. There are 13 residues in the CDR3. CDR3 coding DNA: TGTGCCAGCTCACCACAGGACACCGGGGAGCTGTTTTTT. Protein: CASSPQDTGELFF.

This chain uses TRBV28 with TRBJ2-1; 7 bases match TRBD2. After removal of 6 bases from V and 7 bases from J, the junction contained 12 bases not matched to a gene. Per germline, CDR1 MDHEN and CDR2 SYDVKM. CDR3 size: 15 residues. Here the CDR3 reads CASSNRLAVVNEQFF. The CDR3 DNA reads as TGTGCCAGCAGCAATCGACTAGCAGTAGTAAATGAGCAGTTCTTC.

This clone turned up a few times. This chain joins TRBV14 and TRBJ2-7; 8 bases match TRBD2. V lost 5 bases to trimming and J lost 7 bases; unmatched junction nucleotides: 7. This CDR3 is built from 13 residues. Germline V gene data show CDR1 as SGHDN and CDR2 as FVKESK. The CDR3 is CASSYGTRNEQYF. In nucleotides, the CDR3 is TGTGCCAGCAGCTACGGGACTAGGAATGAGCAGTACTTC.

The chain has TRBV19 and TRBJ1-5, with D perhaps TRBD1 (6 bases). Trimming stripped 4 bases from V and 4 bases from J, with 14 bases between. The germline V gene has CDR1 LNHDA and CDR2 SQIVND (reference sequence). There are 15 residues in the CDR3. CDR3 sequence reads: CASSREGQSNQPQHF. Written as DNA, the CDR3 is TGTGCCAGTAGTAGGGAAGGACAGTCAAATCAGCCCCAGCATTTT.

The chain has TRBV6-8 and TRBJ2-3, with D perhaps matching TRBD1 (6 bases). This CDR3 spans 14 amino acids. V lost 4 bases, J lost 3 bases, and 11 bases lay in between. Germline V gene sequence: CDR1 MNHGY, CDR2 SAAAGT. CDR3 in amino acids: CASSFGQRTDTQYF. CDR3 nucleotide sequence: TGTGCCAGCAGTTTCGGACAGCGGACAGATACGCAGTATTTT.

The chain joins TRBV18 to TRBJ1-4; tentative D call: TRBD1 (5 bases). The CDR3 spans 15 residues. CDR1 is KGHSH, CDR2 LQKENI, per germline. Trimming cost V 3 bases and J 5 bases, with 13 bases left between them. The CDR3 DNA is TGTGCCAGCTCACCCTGGGCAGGGCGGAATGAAAAACTGTTTTTT. It codes for CASSPWAGRNEKLFF.

CDR3 DNA sequence: TGTGCCAGTAGTAGGGACAGGGCTGGTGGCTACACCTTC. This sequence encodes CASSRDRAGGYTF. The rearrangement uses TRBV19 and TRBJ1-2; TRBD1 matches at 9 bases. With V trimmed by 4 bases and J by 7 bases, 4 bases remained unmatched. The CDR3 extends over 13 amino acids. Germline CDR1 reads LNHDA; CDR2 reads SQIVND (reference sequence).